The rows below give T cell receptor beta chains drawn from one sample of a study of blood T cell repertoires in COVID-19. Measured with immunoSEQ multiplex PCR; TCRdb has only the in-frame clones, and not every one. The sample contains approximately 250,000 clones, about 82% of which appear only once. The sample comprised peripheral blood. These receptors were obtained from a woman older than 75 with COVID-19, enrolled during active disease. The CDR3 runs from the conserved cysteine through the conserved F or W. Each record gives: J gene, clone size, V gene, CDR3 protein. For some rows the clone size is stated as once, few or many, or as a class when expanded; others skip it.

>TRBJ1-1|NA|TRBV27
CASSLLGFRGRDYTEAFF
>TRBJ1-1|few|TRBV6-2/TRBV6-3
CASSRSPGRTGLEAFF
>TRBJ2-5|NA|TRBV28
CASSSSGSGRETQYF
>TRBJ2-6|NA|TRBV10-3
CATRTGGGSGANVLTF
>TRBJ1-5|once|TRBV2
CASKDGGQPQHF
>TRBJ1-6|NA|TRBV5-1
CASSELQGSNSPLHF
>TRBJ2-2|NA|TRBV19
CASSARLAGAPGELFF
>TRBJ1-3|NA|TRBV27
CASPSEVENTIYF
>TRBJ2-7|NA|TRBV10-3
CAISELGQAAKGSYF
>TRBJ2-1|NA|TRBV5-4
CASSPEGNEQFF
>TRBJ1-2|NA|TRBV15
CATSEETNYGYTF
>TRBJ1-4|NA|TRBV7-2
CASSPRGATNEKLFF
>TRBJ1-2|NA|TRBV10-3
CAISESRTGGDYTF
>TRBJ2-5|NA|TRBV6-6
CASSLRVSETQYF
>TRBJ2-5|NA|TRBV25-1
CASTGGVKETQYF
>TRBJ1-2|NA|TRBV19
CASSSQDRGHGYTF
>TRBJ2-3|NA|TRBV7-8
CASSLDPGATTDTQYF